The TCR beta chain described here comes from a study of regulatory T cells in long-lasting Graves disease. The time point here: newly diagnosed GD, antithyroid drugs for less than 3 months. There was RNA extracted from PBMCs, and the TCR library was made from it. Sequencing libraries for TCR beta were prepared with iRepertoire HTBI primers and Arm-PCR of CDR3 regions. TCRdb processed the multiplex PCR reads anew with MiXCR; each CDR3 protein has one entry. This sample has hundreds of thousands of distinct CDR3 sequences, with 16% found just once. The CDR3 is 13 amino acids. Germline V gene lookup returns CDR1 MNHNS and CDR2 SASEGT. Trimming shortened V by 8 bases and J by 7 bases, and 17 bases separated the two germline ends. The same specimen was also included in a second study, on T cells in Graves' hyperthyroidism and ophthalmopathy. That report adds: Blood shared most expanded thyroid clonotypes above 0.001.

The chain recombines TRBV6-1 with TRBJ1-2; weak D call: TRBD1 (5 bases). The material sequenced was peripheral blood mononuclear cells (PBMCs), taken at new diagnosis, from a patient treated with antithyroid drugs. The receptor comes from a woman aged 25 to 45 with Graves disease. CDR3 coding DNA: TGTGCCAGCCGAGGGGACCCTCTATCTGGCTACACCTTC. It encodes CASRGDPLSGYTF.